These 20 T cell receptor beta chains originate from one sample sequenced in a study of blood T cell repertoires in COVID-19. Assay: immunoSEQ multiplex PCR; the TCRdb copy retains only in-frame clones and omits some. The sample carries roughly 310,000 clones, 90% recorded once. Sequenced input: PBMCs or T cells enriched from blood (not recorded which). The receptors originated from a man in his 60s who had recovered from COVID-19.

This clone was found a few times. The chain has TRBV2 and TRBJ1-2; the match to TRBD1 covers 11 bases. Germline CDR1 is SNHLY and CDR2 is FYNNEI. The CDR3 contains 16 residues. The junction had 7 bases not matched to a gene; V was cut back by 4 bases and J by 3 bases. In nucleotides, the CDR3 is TGTGCCAGCAGTGGTCGGGGACAGGGGGTTTACTATGGCTACACCTTC. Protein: CASSGRGQGVYYGYTF.

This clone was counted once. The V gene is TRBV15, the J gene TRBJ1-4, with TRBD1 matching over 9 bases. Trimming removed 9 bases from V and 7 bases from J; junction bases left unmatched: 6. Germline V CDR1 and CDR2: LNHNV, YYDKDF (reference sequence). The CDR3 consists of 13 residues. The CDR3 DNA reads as TGTGCCACAGGGACAGGGAGGTCTGAAAAACTGTTTTTT. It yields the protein CATGTGRSEKLFF.

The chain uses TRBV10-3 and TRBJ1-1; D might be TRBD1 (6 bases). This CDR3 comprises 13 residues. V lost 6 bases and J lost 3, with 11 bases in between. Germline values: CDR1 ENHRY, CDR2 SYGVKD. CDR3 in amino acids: CAIRSRGDTEAFF. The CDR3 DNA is TGTGCCATCAGATCCAGGGGTGACACTGAAGCTTTCTTT.

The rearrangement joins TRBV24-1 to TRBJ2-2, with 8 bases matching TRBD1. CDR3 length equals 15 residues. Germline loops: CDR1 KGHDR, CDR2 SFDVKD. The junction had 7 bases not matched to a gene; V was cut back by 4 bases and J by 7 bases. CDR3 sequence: CATSDTTGASGELFF. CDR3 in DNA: TGTGCCACCAGTGACACGACAGGGGCTAGCGGGGAGCTGTTTTTT.

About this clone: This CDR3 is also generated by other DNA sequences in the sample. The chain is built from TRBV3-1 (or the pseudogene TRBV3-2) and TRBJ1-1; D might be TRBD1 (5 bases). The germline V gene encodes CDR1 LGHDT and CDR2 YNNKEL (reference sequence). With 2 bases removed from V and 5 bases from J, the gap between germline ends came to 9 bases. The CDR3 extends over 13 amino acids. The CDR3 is CASSQLQVTEAFF. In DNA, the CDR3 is TGTGCCAGCAGCCAACTACAGGTTACTGAAGCTTTCTTT.

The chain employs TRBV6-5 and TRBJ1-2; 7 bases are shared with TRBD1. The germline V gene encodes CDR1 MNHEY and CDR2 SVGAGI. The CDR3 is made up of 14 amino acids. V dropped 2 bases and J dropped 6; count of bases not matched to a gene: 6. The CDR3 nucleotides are TGTGCCAGCAGTTACCTTGGGACAGAAAATGGCTACACCTTC. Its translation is CASSYLGTENGYTF.

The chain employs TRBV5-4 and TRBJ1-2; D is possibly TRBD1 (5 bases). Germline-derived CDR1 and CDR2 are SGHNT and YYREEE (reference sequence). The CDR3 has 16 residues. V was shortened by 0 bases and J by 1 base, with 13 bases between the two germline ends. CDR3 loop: CASSLDAGNYNYGYTF. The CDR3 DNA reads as TGTGCCAGCAGCTTGGATGCAGGGAACTATAACTATGGCTACACCTTC.

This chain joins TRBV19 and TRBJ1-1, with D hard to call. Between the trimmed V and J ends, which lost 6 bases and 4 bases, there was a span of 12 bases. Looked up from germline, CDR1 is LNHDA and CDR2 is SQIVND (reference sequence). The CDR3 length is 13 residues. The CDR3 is CASRSGGFTEAFF. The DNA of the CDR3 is TGTGCCAGTAGGTCAGGTGGGTTCACTGAAGCTTTCTTT.

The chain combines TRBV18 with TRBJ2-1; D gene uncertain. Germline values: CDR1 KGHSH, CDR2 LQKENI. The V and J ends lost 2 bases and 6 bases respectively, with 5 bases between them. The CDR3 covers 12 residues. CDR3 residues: CASSPLANEQFF. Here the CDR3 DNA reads TGTGCCAGCTCACCATTAGCCAATGAGCAGTTCTTC.

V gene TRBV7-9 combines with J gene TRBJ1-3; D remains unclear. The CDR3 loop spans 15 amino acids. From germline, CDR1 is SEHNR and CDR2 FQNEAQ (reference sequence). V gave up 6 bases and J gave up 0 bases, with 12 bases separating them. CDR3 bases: TGTGCCAGCAGAACGACGGGAAGCTCTGGAAACACCATATATTTT. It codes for CASRTTGSSGNTIYF.

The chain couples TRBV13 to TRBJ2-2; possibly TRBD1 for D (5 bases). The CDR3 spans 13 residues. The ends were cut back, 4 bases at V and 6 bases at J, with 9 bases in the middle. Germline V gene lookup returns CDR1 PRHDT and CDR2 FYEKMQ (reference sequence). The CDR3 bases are TGTGCCAGCAGCTCCCAAGGGGCCGGGGAGCTGTTTTTT. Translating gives CASSSQGAGELFF.

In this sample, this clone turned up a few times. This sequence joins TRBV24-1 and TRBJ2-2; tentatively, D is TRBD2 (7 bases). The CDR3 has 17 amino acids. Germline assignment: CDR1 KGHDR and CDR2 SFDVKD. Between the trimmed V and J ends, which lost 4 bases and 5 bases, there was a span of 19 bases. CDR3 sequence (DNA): TGTGCCACCAGTGACCCTTGGGGGGGGGCGCGAACCGGGGAGCTGTTTTTT. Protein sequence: CATSDPWGGARTGELFF.

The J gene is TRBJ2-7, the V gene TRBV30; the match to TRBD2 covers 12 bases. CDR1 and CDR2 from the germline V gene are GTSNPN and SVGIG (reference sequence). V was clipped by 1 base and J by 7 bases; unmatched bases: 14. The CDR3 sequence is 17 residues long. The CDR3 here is CAWSGLAGGQPPLEQYF. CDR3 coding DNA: TGTGCCTGGAGTGGGCTAGCGGGAGGGCAACCCCCTTTGGAGCAGTACTTC.

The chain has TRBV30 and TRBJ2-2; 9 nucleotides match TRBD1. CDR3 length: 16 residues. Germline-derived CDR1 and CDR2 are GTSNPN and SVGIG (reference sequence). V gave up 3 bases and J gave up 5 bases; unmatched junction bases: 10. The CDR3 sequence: CAWRATGTGRTGELFF. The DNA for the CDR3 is TGTGCCTGGAGGGCTACCGGGACAGGGAGAACCGGGGAGCTGTTTTTT.

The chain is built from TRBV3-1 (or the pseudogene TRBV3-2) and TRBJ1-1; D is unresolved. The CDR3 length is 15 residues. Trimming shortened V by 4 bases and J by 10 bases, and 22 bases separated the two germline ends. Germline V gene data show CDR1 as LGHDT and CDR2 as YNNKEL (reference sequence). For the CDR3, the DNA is TGTGCCAGCAGCCTCGCTCCGGGGTCCAGTGAGGGAGCTTTCTTT. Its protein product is CASSLAPGSSEGAFF.

CDR3 DNA: TGTGCCAGCACCCAAAGGAGGGGTGGCCAAGAGACCCAGTACTTC. Protein product: CASTQRRGGQETQYF. The gene calls are TRBV5-4 and TRBJ2-5, with D tentatively TRBD2 (6 bases). Trimming took off 6 bases at V and 1 base at J, with 16 bases between the two ends. The CDR3 contains 15 residues. Germline V lookup: CDR1 SGHNT, CDR2 YYREEE (reference sequence).

CDR3 bases: TGTGCCAGCAGCTTCGGACTAGCGGGAGTCGGTGAGCAGTTCTTC. Its protein product is CASSFGLAGVGEQFF. The V and J genes are TRBV5-4 and TRBJ2-1; the match to TRBD2 covers 13 bases. The length of the CDR3 is 15 residues. Germline trimming cut 2 bases from V and 9 bases from J; bases unmatched to any gene: 5. Germline V CDR1 and CDR2: SGHNT, YYREEE (reference sequence).

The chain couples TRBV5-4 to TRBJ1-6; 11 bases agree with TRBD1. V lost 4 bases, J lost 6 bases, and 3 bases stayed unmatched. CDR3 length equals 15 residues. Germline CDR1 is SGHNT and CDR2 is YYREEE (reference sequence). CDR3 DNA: TGTGCCAGCAGCCCGGGACAGGGGGTTAATTCACCCCTCCACTTT. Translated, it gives CASSPGQGVNSPLHF.

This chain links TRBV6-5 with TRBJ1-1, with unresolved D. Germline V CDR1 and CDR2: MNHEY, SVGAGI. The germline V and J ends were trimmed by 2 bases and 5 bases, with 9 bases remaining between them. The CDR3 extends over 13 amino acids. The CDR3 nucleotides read TGTGCCAGCAGTTACGGCAGCGAAACTGAAGCTTTCTTT. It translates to CASSYGSETEAFF.

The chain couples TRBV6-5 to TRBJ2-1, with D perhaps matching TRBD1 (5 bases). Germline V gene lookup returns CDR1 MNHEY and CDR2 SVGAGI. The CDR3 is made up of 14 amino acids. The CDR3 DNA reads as TGTGCAAATCAGGGCCCCGGCTCCTACAATGAGCAGTTCTTC. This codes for CANQGPGSYNEQFF.